Listed here are 20 T cell receptor beta chains from one sample, sequenced in a study of blood T cell repertoires in COVID-19. Here immunoSEQ multiplex PCR was the method, and the copy in TCRdb shows in-frame clones only, minus some. The sample consists of 150,000 or so clones, approximately 80% of them appearing once. Sequencing was done on a sample of peripheral blood. These receptors were collected from a woman older than 75 with active or convalescent COVID-19.

This rearrangement joins TRBV7-3 to TRBJ2-3, with D maybe TRBD1 (6 bases). This CDR3 is built from 15 residues. In germline, CDR1 is SGHTA, CDR2 FQGTGA. The V gene lost 2 bases and the J gene lost 5 bases, with 14 bases spanning the gap. This CDR3 is CASSLGVGAGDTQYF. The CDR3 DNA reads TGTGCCAGCAGCTTAGGGGTGGGGGCCGGAGATACGCAGTATTTT.

The chain couples TRBV7-9 to TRBJ1-5; 7 nucleotides match TRBD1. The CDR3 is 15 residues long. In germline, CDR1 is SEHNR, CDR2 FQNEAQ (reference sequence). V was pared by 4 bases and J by 2 bases, with 5 bases of the junction left unmatched. CDR3 sequence reads: CASSSDRVGNQPQHF. The CDR3 coding sequence is TGTGCCAGCAGCTCCGACAGGGTTGGCAATCAGCCCCAGCATTTT. The full variable domain, completed using reference TRBV7-9 and TRBJ1-5, is DTGVSQNPRHKITKRGQNVTFRCDPISEHNRLYWYRQTLGQGPEFLTYFQNEAQLEKSRLLSDRFSAERPKGSFSTLEIQRTEQGDSAMYLCASSSDRVGNQPQHFGDGTRLSIL.

In its sample, this clone was seen a few times. V usage is TRBV25-1 and J usage is TRBJ1-3; D is uncertain. This CDR3 has 15 amino acids. The ends were cut back, 3 bases at V and 0 bases at J, with 9 bases in the middle. In germline, CDR1 is MGHDK, CDR2 SYGVNS. CDR3 sequence: CASSDTRHSGNTIYF. The DNA for the CDR3 is TGTGCCAGCAGTGACACCAGGCACTCTGGAAACACCATATATTTT.

J is TRBJ1-2 and V is TRBV12-3 or TRBV12-4, with D uncertain. V was cut by 6 bases and J by 7 bases, with 15 bases left in between. CDR3 length equals 13 residues. The CDR3 nucleotides read TGTGCCAGCAGCCCACCAATACGGTCTGGCTACACCTTC. It encodes CASSPPIRSGYTF.

The chain joins TRBV6-1 to TRBJ2-5; TRBD2 agrees at 8 bases. The CDR3 has 16 amino acids. Germline trimming cut 4 bases from V and 5 bases from J; bases unmatched to any gene: 12. Germline CDR1 is MNHNS and CDR2 is SASEGT. The CDR3 loop is CASSATGGGVLETQYF. The CDR3 DNA reads as TGTGCCAGCAGTGCCACCGGGGGGGGCGTCCTGGAGACCCAGTACTTC.

This clone was counted a few times. This specimen includes other DNA sequences encoding the same CDR3. The chain links TRBV9 to TRBJ1-5; TRBD1 matches at 10 bases. V lost 3 bases, J lost 2 bases, and 2 bases stayed unmatched. The CDR3 has 15 amino acids. CDR1 SGDLS and CDR2 YYNGEE come from the germline V gene. CDR3 sequence (DNA): TGTGCCAGCAGCGCCGGACAGGGGGGCAATCAGCCCCAGCATTTT. It encodes CASSAGQGGNQPQHF.

This clone has a handful of counts. The V call is TRBV19, the J call TRBJ1-5, with D uncertain. This CDR3 has 14 residues. CDR1 is LNHDA, CDR2 SQIVND, per germline (reference sequence). The V end lost 8 bases, the J end lost 0 bases, and 11 bases lay between the germline ends. CDR3 in DNA: TGTGCCAGTCGAGAACACTATAGCAATCAGCCCCAGCATTTT. Translating it yields CASREHYSNQPQHF.

The CDR3 coding sequence is TGTGCCAGCAGGCAGGGGGCGCTTAGTGGCTACACCTTC. Protein: CASRQGALSGYTF. The chain links TRBV2 to TRBJ1-2; TRBD1 aligns across 8 bases. CDR1 SNHLY and CDR2 FYNNEI come from the germline V gene. Losses at the gene ends were 6 bases for V and 7 bases for J; bases not matched to a gene: 7. This CDR3 contains 13 residues.

V and J are TRBV27 and TRBJ1-2, with 7 positions matching TRBD1. Germline V gives CDR1 MNHEY, CDR2 SMNVEV (reference sequence). The V and J ends lost 5 bases and 3 bases, in that order; junction bases with no gene match: 3. The CDR3 is 13 amino acids. CDR3 coding DNA: TGTGCCAGCAGTCGACAGGGCTACTATGGCTACACCTTC. This encodes CASSRQGYYGYTF.

The genes are TRBV5-4 and TRBJ1-4, with D perhaps TRBD1 (6 bases). With 2 bases removed from V and 3 bases from J, the gap between germline ends came to 8 bases. Germline V gives CDR1 SGHNT, CDR2 YYREEE (reference sequence). The CDR3 has 14 amino acids. CDR3 protein: CASSLAGANEKLFF. In nucleotides, the CDR3 is TGTGCCAGCAGCTTAGCAGGGGCTAATGAAAAACTGTTTTTT.

This clone was observed a few times. J is TRBJ2-6 and V is TRBV4-2, with 7 bases fitting TRBD1. J lost 2 bases, V lost 0 bases, and 4 bases had no gene match. This CDR3 has 17 residues. Per germline, CDR1 LGHNA and CDR2 YNFKEQ. CDR3 coding DNA: TGTGCCAGCAGCCAAGAGGTAGGGGGCCCTGGGGCCAACGTCCTGACTTTC. Amino acids: CASSQEVGGPGANVLTF.

With respect to this clone: One end of the junction does not line up with germline, which may come from a read error. This rearrangement joins TRBV27 to TRBJ1-6; maybe TRBD1 (6 bases). This CDR3 is 13 amino acids long. CDR1 is MNHEY, CDR2 SMNVEV, per germline (reference sequence). The CDR3 region is CASSLSGGGQPIF. CDR3 nucleotides: TGTGCCAGCAGTTTATCCGGGGGGGGCCAGCCAATATTT.

This clone was recorded a few times. This chain uses TRBV12-3 or TRBV12-4 with TRBJ1-2; D may be TRBD1 (6 bases). This CDR3 spans 13 amino acids. V was trimmed by 5 bases and J by 6 bases, leaving 13 bases between them. The CDR3 sequence: CASSPRTGHGYTF. The CDR3 DNA reads TGTGCCAGCAGTCCCCGAACAGGGCATGGCTACACCTTC.

V is TRBV5-6 and J is TRBJ1-1, with a weak D call TRBD1 (5 bases). V was shortened by 5 bases and J by 0 bases, with 17 bases between the two germline ends. Germline CDR1 reads SGHDT; CDR2 reads YYEEEE. CDR3 size: 16 residues. Here the CDR3 DNA reads TGTGCCAGCAGGCCTTTGGGGGGTGAACTGAACACTGAAGCTTTCTTT. Translation: CASRPLGGELNTEAFF.

The chain carries TRBV28 and TRBJ1-4; 8 bases are a match to TRBD1. Germline V lookup: CDR1 MDHEN, CDR2 SYDVKM. J gave up 7 bases and V 5 bases, and 15 bases lay outside the gene matches. CDR3 size: 17 residues. The CDR3 reads CASSDTNHRGRGEKLFF. CDR3 DNA: TGTGCCAGCAGTGACACCAATCACAGGGGGAGGGGTGAAAAACTGTTTTTT. Complete variable domain (other parts from reference TRBV28 and TRBJ1-4): DVKVTQSSRYLVKRTGEKVFLECVQDMDHENMFWYRQDPGLGLRLIYFSYDVKMKEKGDIPEGYSVSREKKERFSLILESASTNQTSMYLCASSDTNHRGRGEKLFFGSGTQLSVL.

This clone was detected only a few times. This rearrangement joins TRBV7-8 to TRBJ2-5; possible D gene TRBD1, 6 bases. The CDR3 length is 16 residues. Germline V lookup: CDR1 SGHVS, CDR2 FQNEAQ. V lost 5 bases, J lost 5 bases, and 21 bases lay in between. CDR3 amino acids: CASSQVSGTMRETQYF. The CDR3 DNA reads TGTGCCAGCAGCCAAGTCTCCGGGACAATGAGGGAGACCCAGTACTTC.

This chain connects TRBV5-1 to TRBJ2-3, with D maybe TRBD2 (5 bases). With 0 bases removed from V and 2 bases from J, the gap between germline ends came to 7 bases. CDR3 length: 14 residues. The V gene's germline CDR1 is SGHRS and CDR2 YFSETQ. In DNA form, the CDR3 reads TGCGCCAGCAGCTTGGGGGGAGTCACAGATACGCAGTATTTT. It encodes CASSLGGVTDTQYF.

The chain uses TRBV5-1 and TRBJ2-7; weak D call: TRBD2 (5 bases). The CDR3 has 15 amino acids. V lost 8 bases and J lost 4, with 22 bases in between. Germline-derived CDR1 and CDR2 are SGHRS and YFSETQ. In DNA form, the CDR3 reads TGCGCCAGTAGGGTGGGAGTACATAAGGATTACGAGCAGTACTTC. The encoded protein is CASRVGVHKDYEQYF. The full variable domain, completed using reference TRBV5-1 and TRBJ2-7, is KAGVTQTPRYLIKTRGQQVTLSCSPISGHRSVSWYQQTPGQGLQFLFEYFSETQRNKGNFPGRFSGRQFSNSRSEMNVSTLELGDSALYLCASRVGVHKDYEQYFGPGTRLTVT.

The chain has TRBV6-5 and TRBJ2-3, with 8 positions matching TRBD1. Looked up from germline, CDR1 is MNHEY and CDR2 is SVGAGI. Trimming at V came to 5 bases and at J to 4 bases, leaving 8 bases not matched to a gene. The CDR3 loop spans 15 amino acids. CDR3 DNA: TGTGCCAGCAGTCTAATGACAGGGGTGGCAGATACGCAGTATTTT. Amino acids: CASSLMTGVADTQYF.

The chain joins TRBV10-3 to TRBJ1-3, with unresolved D. The V end was cut by 3 bases, the J end by 1 base, with 7 bases between. CDR3 size: 14 residues. Looked up from germline, CDR1 is ENHRY and CDR2 is SYGVKD. CDR3 DNA: TGTGCCATCAGTGACCGAGTATCTGGAAACACCATATATTTT. This sequence encodes CAISDRVSGNTIYF.